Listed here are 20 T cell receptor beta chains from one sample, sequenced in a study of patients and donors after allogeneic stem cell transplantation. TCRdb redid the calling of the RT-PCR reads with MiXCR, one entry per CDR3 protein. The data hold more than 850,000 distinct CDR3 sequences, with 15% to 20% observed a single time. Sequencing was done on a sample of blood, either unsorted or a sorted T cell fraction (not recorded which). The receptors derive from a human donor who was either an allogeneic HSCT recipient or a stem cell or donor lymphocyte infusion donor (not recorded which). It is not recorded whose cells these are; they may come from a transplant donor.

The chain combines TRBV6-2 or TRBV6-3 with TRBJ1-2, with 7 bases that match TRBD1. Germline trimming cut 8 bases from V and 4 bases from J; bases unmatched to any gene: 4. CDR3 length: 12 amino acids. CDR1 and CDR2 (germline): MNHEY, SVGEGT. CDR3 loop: CASERQGYGYTF. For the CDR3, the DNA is TGTGCCAGCGAGCGACAGGGCTATGGCTACACCTTC.

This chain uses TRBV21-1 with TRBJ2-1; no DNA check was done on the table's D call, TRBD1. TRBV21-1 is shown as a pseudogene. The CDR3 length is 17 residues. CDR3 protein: CASSGPDSKNSYNEQFF. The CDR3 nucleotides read TGTGCCAGCAGCGGACCAGACAGTAAAAACTCCTACAATGAGCAGTTCTTC.

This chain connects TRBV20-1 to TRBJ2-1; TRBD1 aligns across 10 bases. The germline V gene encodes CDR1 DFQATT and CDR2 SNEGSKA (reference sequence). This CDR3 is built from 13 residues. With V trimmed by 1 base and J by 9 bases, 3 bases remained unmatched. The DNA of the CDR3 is TGCAGTGCTAGAGGACAGGGGGCGACTGAGCAGTTCTTC. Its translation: CSARGQGATEQFF.

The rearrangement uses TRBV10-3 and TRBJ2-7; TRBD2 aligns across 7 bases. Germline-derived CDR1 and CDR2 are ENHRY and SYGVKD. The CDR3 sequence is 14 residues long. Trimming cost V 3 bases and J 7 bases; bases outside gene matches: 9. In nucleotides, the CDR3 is TGTGCCATCAGTGACGGGGAGGGCCTGGGGGAGCAGTACTTC. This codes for CAISDGEGLGEQYF.

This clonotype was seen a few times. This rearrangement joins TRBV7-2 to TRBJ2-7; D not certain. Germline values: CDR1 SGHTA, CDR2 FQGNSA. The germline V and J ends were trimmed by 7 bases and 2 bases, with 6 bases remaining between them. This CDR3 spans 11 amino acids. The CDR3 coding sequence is TGTGCCAGCACCAAAACCTACGAGCAGTACTTC. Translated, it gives CASTKTYEQYF. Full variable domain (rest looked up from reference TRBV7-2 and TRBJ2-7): GAGVSQSPSNKVTEKGKDVELRCDPISGHTALYWYRQSLGQGLEFLIYFQGNSAPDKSGLPSDRFSAERTGGSVSTLTIQRTQQEDSAVYLCASTKTYEQYFGPGTRLTVT.

The CDR3 region is CASSDGLAGGGGQFF. CDR3 nucleotide sequence: TGTGCCAGCAGTGATGGACTAGCGGGAGGAGGGGGGCAGTTCTTC. V and J are TRBV6-1 and TRBJ2-1, with 14 nucleotides matching TRBD2. This CDR3 comprises 15 residues. CDR1 and CDR2 from the germline V gene are MNHNS and SASEGT. Germline trimming cut 3 bases from V and 12 bases from J; bases unmatched to any gene: 7.

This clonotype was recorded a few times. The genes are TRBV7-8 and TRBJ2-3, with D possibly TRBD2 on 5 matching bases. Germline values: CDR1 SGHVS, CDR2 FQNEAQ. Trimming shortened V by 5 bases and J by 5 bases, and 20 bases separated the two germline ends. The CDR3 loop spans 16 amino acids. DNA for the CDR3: TGTGCCAGCAGCCCACCGTTCGAGGAGGCGGTAGATACGCAGTATTTT. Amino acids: CASSPPFEEAVDTQYF.

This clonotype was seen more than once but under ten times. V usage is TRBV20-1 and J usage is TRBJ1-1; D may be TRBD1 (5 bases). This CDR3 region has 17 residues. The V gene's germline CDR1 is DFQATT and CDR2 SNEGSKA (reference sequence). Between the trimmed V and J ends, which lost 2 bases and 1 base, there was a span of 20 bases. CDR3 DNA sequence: TGCAGTGCTAGACACCGCAGGGCAGTGGGGCGGAACACTGAAGCTTTCTTT. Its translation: CSARHRRAVGRNTEAFF.

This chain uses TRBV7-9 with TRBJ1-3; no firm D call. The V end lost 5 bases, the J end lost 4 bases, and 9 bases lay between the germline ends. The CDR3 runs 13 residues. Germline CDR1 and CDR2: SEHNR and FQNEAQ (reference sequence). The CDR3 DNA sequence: TGTGCCAGCAGCCCCTACTCCGGAAACACCATATATTTT. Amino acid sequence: CASSPYSGNTIYF.

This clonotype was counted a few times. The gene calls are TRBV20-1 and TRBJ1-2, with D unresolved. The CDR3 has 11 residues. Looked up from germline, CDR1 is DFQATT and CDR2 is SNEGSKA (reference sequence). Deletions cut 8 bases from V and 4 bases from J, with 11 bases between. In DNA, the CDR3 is TGCAGTCCTGCGGGATTCTATGGCTACACCTTC. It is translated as CSPAGFYGYTF.

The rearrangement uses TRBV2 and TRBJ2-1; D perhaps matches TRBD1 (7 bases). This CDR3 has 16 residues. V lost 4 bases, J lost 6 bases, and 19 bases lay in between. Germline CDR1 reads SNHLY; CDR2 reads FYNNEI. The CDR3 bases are TGTGCCAGCAGTGCTGGAGGGGGCGCGATCAGCAATGAGCAGTTCTTC. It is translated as CASSAGGGAISNEQFF.

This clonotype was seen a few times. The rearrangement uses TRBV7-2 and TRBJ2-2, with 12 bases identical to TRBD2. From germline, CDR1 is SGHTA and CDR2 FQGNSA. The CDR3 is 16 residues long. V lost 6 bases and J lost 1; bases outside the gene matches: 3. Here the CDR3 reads CASRRTSGVNTGELFF. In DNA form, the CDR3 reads TGTGCCAGCAGGCGGACTAGCGGGGTGAACACCGGGGAGCTGTTTTTT.

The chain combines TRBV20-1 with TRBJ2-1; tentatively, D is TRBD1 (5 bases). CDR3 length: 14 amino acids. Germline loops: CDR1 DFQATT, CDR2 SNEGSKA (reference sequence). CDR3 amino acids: CSYSLGLFLNEQFF. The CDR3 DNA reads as TGCAGCTACTCCCTGGGGCTCTTCCTAAATGAGCAGTTCTTC.

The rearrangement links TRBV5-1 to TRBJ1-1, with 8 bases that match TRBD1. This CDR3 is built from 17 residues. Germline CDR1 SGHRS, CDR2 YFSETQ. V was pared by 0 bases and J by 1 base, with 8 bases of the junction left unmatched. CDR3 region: CASSLVVPGQANTEAFF. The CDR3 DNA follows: TGCGCCAGCAGCTTGGTAGTGCCGGGACAGGCGAACACTGAAGCTTTCTTT. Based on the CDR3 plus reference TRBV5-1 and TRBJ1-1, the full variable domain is KAGVTQTPRYLIKTRGQQVTLSCSPISGHRSVSWYQQTPGQGLQFLFEYFSETQRNKGNFPGRFSGRQFSNSRSEMNVSTLELGDSALYLCASSLVVPGQANTEAFFGQGTRLTVV.

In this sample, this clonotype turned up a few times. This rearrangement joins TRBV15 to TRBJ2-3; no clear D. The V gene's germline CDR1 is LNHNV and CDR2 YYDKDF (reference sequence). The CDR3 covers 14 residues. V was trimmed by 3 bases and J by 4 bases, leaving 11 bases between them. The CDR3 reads CATSSAGRADTQYF. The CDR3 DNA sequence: TGTGCCACCAGCAGCGCCGGGCGAGCAGATACGCAGTATTTT.

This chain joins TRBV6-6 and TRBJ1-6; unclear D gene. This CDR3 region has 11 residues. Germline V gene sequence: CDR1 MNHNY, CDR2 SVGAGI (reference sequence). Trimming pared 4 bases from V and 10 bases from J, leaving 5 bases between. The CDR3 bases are TGTGCCAGCAGTTTAGCCTCACCCCTCCACTTT. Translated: CASSLASPLHF.

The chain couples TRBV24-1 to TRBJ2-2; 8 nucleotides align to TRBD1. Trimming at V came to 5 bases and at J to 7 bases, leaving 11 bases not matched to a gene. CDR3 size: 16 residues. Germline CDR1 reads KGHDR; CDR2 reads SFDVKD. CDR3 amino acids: CATSVTGTGANGELFF. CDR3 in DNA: TGTGCCACCAGTGTGACCGGGACAGGTGCTAACGGGGAGCTGTTTTTT.

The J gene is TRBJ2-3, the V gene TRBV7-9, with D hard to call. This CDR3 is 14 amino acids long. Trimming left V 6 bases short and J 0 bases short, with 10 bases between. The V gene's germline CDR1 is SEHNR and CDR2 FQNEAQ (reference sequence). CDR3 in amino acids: CASRESASTDTQYF. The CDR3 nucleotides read TGTGCCAGCAGGGAGTCCGCTAGCACAGATACGCAGTATTTT.

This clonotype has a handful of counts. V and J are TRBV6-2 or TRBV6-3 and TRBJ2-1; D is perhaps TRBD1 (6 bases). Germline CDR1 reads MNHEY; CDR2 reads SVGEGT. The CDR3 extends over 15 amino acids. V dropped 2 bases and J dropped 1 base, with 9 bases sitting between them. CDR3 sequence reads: CASSYQGRSYNEQFF. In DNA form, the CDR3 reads TGTGCCAGCAGTTACCAGGGGAGATCCTACAATGAGCAGTTCTTC.

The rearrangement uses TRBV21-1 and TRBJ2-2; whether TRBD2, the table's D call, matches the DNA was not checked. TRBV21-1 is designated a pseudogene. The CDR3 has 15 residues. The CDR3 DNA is TGTGCCAGCAGACACCGGGCCCCGAGGACCGGGGAGCTGTTTTTT. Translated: CASRHRAPRTGELFF.